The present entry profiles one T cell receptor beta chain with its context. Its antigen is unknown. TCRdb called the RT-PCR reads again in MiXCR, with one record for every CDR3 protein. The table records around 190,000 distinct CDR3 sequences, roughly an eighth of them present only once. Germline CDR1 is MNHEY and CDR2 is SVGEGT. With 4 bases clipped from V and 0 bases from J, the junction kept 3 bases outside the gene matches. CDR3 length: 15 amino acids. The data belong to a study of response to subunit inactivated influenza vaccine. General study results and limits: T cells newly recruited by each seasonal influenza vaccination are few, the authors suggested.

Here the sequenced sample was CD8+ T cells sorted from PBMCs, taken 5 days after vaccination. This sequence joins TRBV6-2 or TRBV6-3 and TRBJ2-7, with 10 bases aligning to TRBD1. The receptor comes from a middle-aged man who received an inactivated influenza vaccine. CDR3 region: CASSFDRGPSYEQYF. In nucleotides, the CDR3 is TGTGCCAGCAGTTTCGACAGGGGGCCCTCCTACGAGCAGTACTTC.